What follows are 22 T cell receptor beta chains derived from one specimen sequenced in a study of human T cells and chemical hapten exposure. Noted time point: pre-sensitization, week 0. Stated treatment: therapeutic diphenylcyclopropenone sensitization with weekly scalp DPC. One entry per CDR3 protein results from TCRdb running MiXCR on the RACE reads. The sample lists about 250,000 distinct CDR3 sequences; 7.5% to 9% were seen once. Sequences were derived from whole blood, sampled in connection with sensitization to the hapten diphenylcyclopropenone (DPC). The receptor set was obtained from a man in his late teens or twenties with alopecia areata. Some clones in this sample may be carry-over from other donors' samples.

This clonotype was seen ten or more times. This rearrangement joins TRBV20-1 to TRBJ1-5; TRBD1 might be the D (6 bases). Germline V lookup: CDR1 DFQATT, CDR2 SNEGSKA (reference sequence). This CDR3 is built from 16 residues. The germline V and J ends were trimmed by 0 bases and 7 bases, with 19 bases remaining between them. Here the CDR3 DNA reads TGCAGTGCTAGAGATCCTAGGACAGCGTTAGGACAGCCCCAGCATTTT. It encodes CSARDPRTALGQPQHF.

The sample holds a few counts of this clonotype. The chain is built from TRBV6-1 and TRBJ2-1; 7 bases match TRBD1. Germline CDR1 is MNHNS and CDR2 is SASEGT. The CDR3 runs to 13 residues. V lost 8 bases to trimming and J lost 6 bases; unmatched junction nucleotides: 7. The CDR3, as DNA: TGTGCCAGCGGAGAGGACAGGATCAATGAGCAGTTCTTC. It codes for CASGEDRINEQFF.

In this sample, this clonotype turned up many times. The chain has TRBV29-1 and TRBJ2-7, with D unresolved. The CDR3 totals 13 residues. Germline CDR1 reads SQVTM; CDR2 reads ANQGSEA. V was cut by 7 bases and J by 4 bases, with 17 bases left in between. CDR3: CSARRAAEYEQYF. The CDR3 region has the DNA TGCAGCGCCCGAAGGGCAGCTGAGTACGAGCAGTACTTC.

This clonotype was seen more than once but under ten times. V and J are TRBV7-9 and TRBJ2-7; possible D gene TRBD1, 7 bases. V lost 3 bases, J lost 4 bases, and 13 bases lay in between. CDR3 length equals 14 residues. The germline V gene encodes CDR1 SEHNR and CDR2 FQNEAQ (reference sequence). The CDR3 DNA sequence: TGTGCCAGCAGCTTTAGGACAGGAGGGTACGAGCAGTACTTC. It yields the protein CASSFRTGGYEQYF.

In its sample, this clonotype was seen a few times. The J gene is TRBJ2-3, the V gene TRBV5-5, with a possible D match to TRBD2 (6 bases). The germline V gene has CDR1 SGHKS and CDR2 YYEKEE (reference sequence). Trimming removed 5 bases at V and 0 bases at J, with 25 bases between. This CDR3 has 19 residues. Here the CDR3 DNA reads TGTGCCAGCAGTCGTCCGGTCTCGGGGGTGACTTCTAGCACAGATACGCAGTATTTT. Amino acid sequence: CASSRPVSGVTSSTDTQYF. The full variable domain, in which reference TRBV5-5 and TRBJ2-3 provide the parts outside the CDR3, is DAGVTQSPTHLIKTRGQQVTLRCSPISGHKSVSWYQQVLGQGPQFIFQYYEKEERGRGNFPDRFSARQFPNYSSELNVNALLLGDSALYLCASSRPVSGVTSSTDTQYFGPGTRLTVL.

V is TRBV7-2 and J is TRBJ1-3; D is unclear. This CDR3 is built from 13 residues. V was shortened by 4 bases and J by 4 bases, with 8 bases between the two germline ends. Germline lookup yields CDR1 SGHTA and CDR2 FQGNSA. The CDR3 sequence: CASSSERGNTIYF. CDR3 DNA: TGTGCCAGCAGCTCTGAACGAGGAAACACCATATATTTT.

This clonotype has a count of ten or more. The CDR3 region is CASGTAKNIQYF. CDR3 sequence (DNA): TGTGCAAGCGGGACAGCCAAAAACATTCAGTACTTC. J is TRBJ2-4 and V is TRBV5-6; 7 positions match TRBD2. This CDR3 region has 12 residues. Germline V gives CDR1 SGHDT, CDR2 YYEEEE.

There are a few counts of this clonotype. The rearrangement uses TRBV27 and TRBJ2-3; TRBD2 agrees at 13 bases. This CDR3 region has 16 residues. Germline V lookup: CDR1 MNHEY, CDR2 SMNVEV (reference sequence). With V trimmed by 8 bases and J by 3 bases, 8 bases remained unmatched. The CDR3 loop reads CASELTSGGPTDTQYF. The CDR3 nucleotides read TGTGCCAGCGAATTGACTAGCGGGGGGCCAACAGATACGCAGTATTTT.

This clonotype was seen ten or more times. A read error may produce the germline difference seen at one junction end. The rearrangement links TRBV11-2 to TRBJ2-5, with TRBD2 as a possible D gene (6 bases). The CDR3 contains 14 residues. CDR1 and CDR2 (germline): SGHAT, FQNNGV. CDR3 amino acids: CASSLGPGRENQYF. The CDR3 region has the DNA TGTGCCAGCAGCTTAGGACCCGGGAGAGAGAACCAGTACTTC. Full variable domain (missing parts from reference TRBV11-2 and TRBJ2-5): EAGVAQSPRYKIIEKRQSVAFWCNPISGHATLYWYQQILGQGPKLLIQFQNNGVVDDSQLPKDRFSAERLKGVDSTLKIQPAKLEDSAVYLCASSLGPGRENQYFGPGTRLLVL.

CDR3 amino acids: CASSSGTGGGKTQYF. CDR3 nucleotide sequence: TGTGCCAGCAGCTCCGGGACAGGGGGCGGGAAGACCCAGTACTTC. This sequence joins TRBV7-2 and TRBJ2-5; 12 bases align to TRBD1. The CDR3 sequence is 15 residues long. V shed 4 bases and J 6 bases; nucleotides not matched to a gene: 6. Germline V lookup: CDR1 SGHTA, CDR2 FQGNSA.

This clonotype showed up many times. The chain uses TRBV5-1 and TRBJ1-5, with 7 bases that match TRBD1. Germline loops: CDR1 SGHRS, CDR2 YFSETQ. V gave up 2 bases and J gave up 5 bases; unmatched junction bases: 4. CDR3 size: 14 residues. The CDR3 spells CASSLDRVDQPQHF. The CDR3 nucleotides are TGCGCCAGCAGCTTAGACAGGGTGGATCAGCCCCAGCATTTT. Looking up the rest from reference TRBV5-1 and TRBJ1-5 gives the full variable domain: KAGVTQTPRYLIKTRGQQVTLSCSPISGHRSVSWYQQTPGQGLQFLFEYFSETQRNKGNFPGRFSGRQFSNSRSEMNVSTLELGDSALYLCASSLDRVDQPQHFGDGTRLSIL.

This rearrangement joins TRBV12-3 or TRBV12-4 to TRBJ2-7, with a possible D match to TRBD2 (6 bases). The ends were cut back, 4 bases at V and 2 bases at J, with 9 bases in the middle. The CDR3 length is 13 residues. Written as DNA, the CDR3 is TGTGCCAGCAGTTCAAGGGAGGCCTACGAGCAGTACTTC. This codes for CASSSREAYEQYF.

A few counts support this clonotype. The V gene is TRBV7-3, the J gene TRBJ1-6; D is possibly TRBD1 (6 bases). Trimming left V 5 bases short and J 8 bases short, with 13 bases between. This CDR3 has 14 residues. Germline-derived CDR1 and CDR2 are SGHTA and FQGTGA. The CDR3 DNA reads TGTGCCAGCAGCCCGGGGGCTTCAGATTCACCCCTCCACTTT. It codes for CASSPGASDSPLHF. Drawing the rest from reference TRBV7-3 and TRBJ1-6, the complete variable domain is GAGVSQTPSNKVTEKGKYVELRCDPISGHTALYWYRQSLGQGPEFLIYFQGTGAADDSGLPNDRFFAVRPEGSVSTLKIQRTERGDSAVYLCASSPGASDSPLHFGNGTRLTVT.

J is TRBJ2-5 and V is TRBV5-1; TRBD2 agrees at 12 bases. With V trimmed by 0 bases and J by 5 bases, 8 bases remained unmatched. CDR1 is SGHRS and CDR2 is YFSETQ in the germline V gene. This CDR3 is 17 amino acids long. The CDR3 DNA sequence: TGCGCCAGCAGCTTGGGACTAGCGGGGGCCCGGACTGAGACCCAGTACTTC. Protein: CASSLGLAGARTETQYF.

The chain has TRBV12-3 or TRBV12-4 and TRBJ2-6; D is undetermined. The CDR3 contains 13 residues. V was cut by 3 bases and J by 13 bases, with 13 bases left in between. The CDR3 loop is CASSLPTLMVLTF. The CDR3 nucleotides read TGTGCCAGCAGTTTGCCCACCCTCATGGTCCTGACTTTC.

The V call is TRBV25-1, the J call TRBJ2-1; tentatively, D is TRBD2 (6 bases). CDR1 and CDR2 from the germline V gene are MGHDK and SYGVNS. Trimming cost V 6 bases and J 13 bases, with 13 bases left between them. This CDR3 has 11 amino acids. The CDR3 DNA reads TGTGCCAGCAGCCCCAGGGAGGTACAGTTCTTC. Amino acids: CASSPREVQFF. Filled out from reference TRBV25-1 and TRBJ2-1, the complete variable domain reads EADIYQTPRYLVIGTGKKITLECSQTMGHDKMYWYQQDPGMELHLIHYSYGVNSTEKGDLSSESTVSRIRTEHFPLTLESARPSHTSQYLCASSPREVQFFGPGTRLTVL.

The chain carries TRBV20-1 and TRBJ1-2; D call uncertain. The CDR3 is made up of 15 amino acids. Trimming removed 3 bases from V and 0 bases from J, with 14 bases in between. CDR1 DFQATT and CDR2 SNEGSKA come from the germline V gene (reference sequence). CDR3 in amino acids: CSARNHGEANYGYTF. In DNA form, the CDR3 reads TGCAGTGCTAGGAACCACGGAGAGGCTAACTATGGCTACACCTTC.

This clonotype came up many times. This chain connects TRBV20-1 to TRBJ1-1; possibly TRBD1 for D (5 bases). V dropped 1 base and J dropped 4 bases, with 7 bases sitting between them. There are 12 residues in the CDR3. CDR1 is DFQATT, CDR2 SNEGSKA, per germline (reference sequence). In DNA form, the CDR3 reads TGCAGTGCTAGAGCCGGGGCCACTGAAGCTTTCTTT. Translated, it gives CSARAGATEAFF.

The chain has TRBV10-3 and TRBJ2-3, with 7 bases fitting TRBD1. There are 14 residues in the CDR3. The J segment lost 3 bases and the V segment lost 6 bases, leaving 6 bases of the junction unmatched. Germline loops: CDR1 ENHRY, CDR2 SYGVKD. CDR3 DNA: TGTGCCATCAGACCGGACAGGTCAACAGATACGCAGTATTTT. Translated: CAIRPDRSTDTQYF.

The chain links TRBV5-4 to TRBJ1-6; D perhaps matches TRBD1 (5 bases). Per germline, CDR1 SGHNT and CDR2 YYREEE (reference sequence). Trimming took 4 bases from V and 0 from J, leaving 14 bases between them. This CDR3 contains 17 residues. This CDR3 reads CASSLGTASSYNSPLHF. Written as DNA, the CDR3 is TGTGCCAGCAGCCTTGGGACGGCTAGCTCCTATAATTCACCCCTCCACTTT.

This clonotype has just a few counts. DNA of the CDR3: TGTGCCAGCAGCGTCGGCCCCGGGGAGTACGAGCAGTACTTC. Amino acid sequence: CASSVGPGEYEQYF. V usage is TRBV9 and J usage is TRBJ2-7; tentatively, D is TRBD2 (5 bases). The CDR3 totals 14 residues. V gave up 2 bases and J gave up 4 bases, with 13 bases separating them. CDR1 SGDLS and CDR2 YYNGEE come from the germline V gene.

This clonotype was detected a few times. The rearrangement joins TRBV7-9 to TRBJ2-1, with 7 bases that match TRBD1. CDR3 length equals 16 residues. Germline CDR1 reads SEHNR; CDR2 reads FQNEAQ (reference sequence). Trimming took 6 bases from V and 2 from J; bases not matched to a gene: 10. In nucleotides, the CDR3 is TGTGCCAGCAGTCTAACCTATGACAGGGCCTACAATGAGCAGTTCTTC. Residues: CASSLTYDRAYNEQFF.